This T cell receptor (beta chain) was documented in a study of cytomegalovirus exposure and HLA in healthy donors. Study-level information: As released early, the data held 75 million to 90 million unique TCRs from HLA-typed donors. Study-wide points: Across donors, most TCRs were seen rarely, yet some public ones were widespread. In an earlier analysis, most TCR beta V segments were productive about 87% or about 30% of the time.

This clone was detected a few times. Its antigen is still unknown. PCR amplification relied on 60 Vbeta primers (plus 13 Jbeta primers). Libraries were prepared by immunoSEQ multiplex PCR; TCRdb keeps only in-frame clonotypes and omits some of them. This table has 200,000 or so clones, just over 75% appearing once. The receptor's source is a man aged 18 to 35 in good health and CMV-seronegative. Sample: PBMCs.

This CDR3 is CAWSSTGNEQYF. The CDR3 DNA reads as TGTGCCTGGAGTTCGACGGGGAACGAGCAGTACTTC. V and J are TRBV30 and TRBJ2-7; TRBD2 might be the D (5 bases). The CDR3 loop spans 12 amino acids. Looked up from germline, CDR1 is GTSNPN and CDR2 is SVGIG (reference sequence). With 2 bases removed from V and 5 bases from J, the gap between germline ends came to 10 bases.